Reported below is one T cell receptor beta chain. Its specificity is unknown. This specimen belongs to a study of lymphopenia after photon versus proton radiotherapy. Study-wide points: After lymphocyte nadir, photon-treated repertoires showed oligoclonal expansion, especially CD8+ Temra. Authors raise, but do not show, better survival with proton therapy. Larger post-nadir TCR diversity loss correlated inversely with survival in deceased patients.

Assay: immunoSEQ multiplex PCR; the TCRdb copy retains only in-frame clones and omits some. The profile shows 150,000 to 200,000 clones, roughly nine tenths of them singletons. CDR1 SEHNR and CDR2 FQNEAQ come from the germline V gene (reference sequence). CDR3 length: 16 residues. V lost 1 base to trimming and J lost 4 bases, with 13 bases between them. The specimen was peripheral blood, collected from a patient treated with photon-based radiotherapy. The sequence was collected from a man aged 45 to 65 with gastric cancer. The J gene is TRBJ2-2, the V gene TRBV7-9, with TRBD1 as a possible D gene (6 bases). The CDR3, as DNA: TGTGCCAGCAGCTTAGTGGTGGGACACCCCACCGGGGAGCTGTTTTTT. Encoded protein: CASSLVVGHPTGELFF.